The sequence of this T cell receptor (beta chain) was determined in a study of blood T cell repertoires in COVID-19. V was pared by 8 bases and J by 7 bases, with 21 bases between. Germline CDR1 is MDHEN and CDR2 is SYDVKM. The CDR3 is 15 residues long. Generated by immunoSEQ multiplex PCR, the TCRdb table keeps only in-frame clones and is missing some. The table lists 180,000 or so clones, roughly 87% of them singletons. The sequenced sample consisted of PBMCs or T cells enriched from blood (not recorded which). The receptor comes from a man aged 50-59 years who had recovered from COVID-19. The genes are TRBV28 and TRBJ1-3; unclear D gene. The CDR3 nucleotides read TGTGCCAGCCCCCCCGCGGCGGATCTATGGAACACCATATATTTT. Its protein is CASPPAADLWNTIYF.